This T cell receptor beta chain was sequenced in a study of T cell responses to AZD1222 COVID-19 vaccine. General study findings and limits: Vaccination with two AZD1222 doses was followed by a rise in Spike-specific TCR breadth and depth. All repertoire sampling was performed exclusively after the peak T cell response.

Regarding this clone: Its cognate antigen is unknown.

Data came from immunoSEQ multiplex PCR; TCRdb stores just in-frame clones and leaves some out. The repertoire has 140,000 to 150,000 clones, more than 90% of them found once; the top ten carry over 1.5%. Germline V gene sequence: CDR1 MNHEY, CDR2 SMNVEV (reference sequence). This CDR3 region has 13 residues. V was trimmed by 3 bases and J by 3 bases, leaving 7 bases between them. The chain has TRBV27 and TRBJ2-3; D unresolved. This clonotype originated in an adult in good health. This specimen was peripheral blood, taken on day 0 of AZD1222 vaccination. The CDR3 DNA is TGTGCCAGCAGTTTCCACTCTACAGATACGCAGTATTTT. This sequence encodes CASSFHSTDTQYF.